This entry features one T cell receptor beta chain sequence. The sample originates from a study of blood T cell repertoires in COVID-19. About the research overall: The study drew acute and convalescent COVID-19 samples from the United States, Italy and Spain.

Only in-frame clones appear in the TCRdb table, and some are missing; sequencing was by immunoSEQ multiplex PCR. This table has approximately 130,000 clones, approximately 86% appearing once. This clonotype was sampled from a woman aged 45 to 65 who had recovered from COVID-19. Material for sequencing was peripheral blood.

CDR3 residues: CASSLEAEYYGYTF. The CDR3 DNA reads as TGTGCCAGCAGCTTAGAGGCGGAGTACTATGGCTACACCTTC. The V gene is TRBV7-9, the J gene TRBJ1-2; D not resolved. V dropped 1 base and J dropped 3 bases, with 9 bases sitting between them. The germline gives CDR1 SEHNR, CDR2 FQNEAQ (reference sequence). This CDR3 spans 14 amino acids.